A single sample is the source of the 7 T cell receptor beta chains below, sequenced in a study of cytomegalovirus exposure and HLA in healthy donors. PCR was performed using 60 Vbeta and 13 Jbeta primers. Clones were sequenced by immunoSEQ multiplex PCR, and TCRdb holds only the in-frame ones, with some missing. This table has about 130,000 clones, about 80% appearing once. Sample: PBMCs. Source of these receptors: a man aged 35-49 years in good health and CMV-seropositive.

The CDR3 protein is CASSYRIGSDTQYF. In DNA form, the CDR3 reads TGTGCCAGCAGCTACAGGATTGGGTCAGATACGCAGTATTTT. The chain employs TRBV7-2 and TRBJ2-3; weak D call: TRBD1 (5 bases). This CDR3 comprises 14 residues. Trimming cost V 4 bases and J 4 bases, with 12 bases left between them. Germline V gene data show CDR1 as SGHTA and CDR2 as FQGNSA.

The chain carries TRBV4-1 and TRBJ1-2; 12 bases are a match to TRBD1. Germline V gene lookup returns CDR1 MGHRA and CDR2 YSYEKL. The CDR3 loop spans 14 amino acids. After removal of 4 bases from V and 6 bases from J, the junction contained 3 bases not matched to a gene. The CDR3 DNA follows: TGCGCCAGCAGCCGGGACAGGGGGCACGATGGCTACACCTTC. This translates into CASSRDRGHDGYTF.

This chain links TRBV7-6 with TRBJ2-3, with 9 bases lining up with TRBD2. CDR1 SGHVS and CDR2 FNYEAQ come from the germline V gene. This CDR3 has 16 amino acids. The junction had 7 bases not matched to a gene; V was cut back by 5 bases and J by 1 base. In nucleotides, the CDR3 is TGTGCCAGCAGCGACGTTTTAGCGGGAGGCACAGATACGCAGTATTTT. This sequence encodes CASSDVLAGGTDTQYF.

This clone was seen only a few times. The V gene is TRBV11-2, the J gene TRBJ1-4, with 9 bases identical to TRBD1. This CDR3 spans 15 amino acids. Germline assignment: CDR1 SGHAT and CDR2 FQNNGV. V dropped 5 bases and J dropped 4; count of bases not matched to a gene: 5. The CDR3 protein is CASSLPGQGNEKLFF. CDR3 bases: TGTGCCAGCAGCCTTCCGGGACAGGGTAATGAAAAACTGTTTTTT.

This clone was seen only a few times. The chain couples TRBV6-1 to TRBJ1-4; D not resolved. Trimming cost V 5 bases and J 4 bases, with 8 bases left between them. This CDR3 has 13 residues. CDR1 and CDR2 from the germline V gene are MNHNS and SASEGT. CDR3 amino acids: CASSSWLNEKLFF. As DNA, the CDR3 is TGTGCCAGCAGTTCATGGCTTAATGAAAAACTGTTTTTT.

This chain connects TRBV5-6 to TRBJ1-4; perhaps TRBD1 as D (6 bases). With 0 bases removed from V and 6 bases from J, the gap between germline ends came to 15 bases. The CDR3 loop spans 16 amino acids. From germline, CDR1 is SGHDT and CDR2 YYEEEE. The CDR3 sequence: CASSLVRWGQDEKLFF. The CDR3 coding sequence is TGTGCCAGCAGCTTGGTGAGATGGGGGCAGGATGAAAAACTGTTTTTT.

The V gene is TRBV2, the J gene TRBJ1-1; a weak D match, TRBD1 (6 bases). The length of the CDR3 is 13 residues. Germline assignment: CDR1 SNHLY and CDR2 FYNNEI. The V gene lost 6 bases and the J gene lost 7 bases, with 15 bases spanning the gap. CDR3 loop: CASSERQVDEAFF. DNA of the CDR3: TGTGCCAGCAGCGAGAGACAGGTCGATGAAGCTTTCTTT.